The TCR beta chain under discussion was sequenced for a study of blood T cell repertoires in COVID-19. Across the whole study: COVID-19 samples collected from the United States, Italy and Spain covered acute and convalescent phases. Sample material is recorded as cDNA or gDNA derived from T cells, B-cell-depleted T cells, or PBMCs.

This CDR3 is 17 amino acids long. Trimming removed 1 base from V and 5 bases from J; junction bases left unmatched: 2. Germline CDR1 reads SGDLS; CDR2 reads YYNGEE. Per the original methods: Estimates of nucleated cell counts were drawn from the amplification of reference gene primers. Libraries were prepared by immunoSEQ multiplex PCR; TCRdb keeps only in-frame clonotypes and omits some of them. Clonal size and the V and J genes are those of that table, whereas D and trimming came from the DNA. The data hold about 240,000 clones, with about 80% observed a single time. The chain uses TRBV9 and TRBJ2-2, with 16 bases fitting TRBD2. The sequenced sample was peripheral blood. This clonotype was obtained from a woman of 80 years or more with acute or convalescent COVID-19. The CDR3: CASSVLGLAGGTGELFF. Written as DNA, the CDR3 is TGTGCCAGCAGCGTACTGGGACTAGCGGGGGGGACCGGGGAGCTGTTTTTT.